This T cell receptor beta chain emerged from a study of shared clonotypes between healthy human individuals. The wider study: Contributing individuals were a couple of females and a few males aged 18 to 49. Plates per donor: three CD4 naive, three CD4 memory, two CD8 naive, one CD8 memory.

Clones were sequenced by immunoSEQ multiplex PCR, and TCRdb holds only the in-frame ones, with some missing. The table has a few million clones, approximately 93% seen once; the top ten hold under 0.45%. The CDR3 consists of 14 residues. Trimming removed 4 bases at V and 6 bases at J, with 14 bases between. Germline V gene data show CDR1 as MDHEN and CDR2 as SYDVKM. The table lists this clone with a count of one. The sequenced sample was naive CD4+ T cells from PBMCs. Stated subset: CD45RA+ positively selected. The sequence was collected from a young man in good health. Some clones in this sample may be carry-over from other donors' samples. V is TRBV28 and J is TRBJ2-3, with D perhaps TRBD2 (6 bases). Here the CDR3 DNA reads TGTGCCAGCAGTTCTGCGGGGACGGTGGATACGCAGTATTTT. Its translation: CASSSAGTVDTQYF.